This is a list of T cell receptor beta chains from one sample in a study of cytomegalovirus exposure and HLA in healthy donors. The table came from immunoSEQ multiplex PCR; TCRdb's copy has only in-frame clones and leaves some out. Of 95,000 to 150,000 clones detected, approximately 66% appear once; the ten largest clones hold more than 6.5%. Sequencing was performed on PBMCs. The source of these receptors is a woman aged 40 to 50 in good health and CMV-seropositive. The CDR3 runs from the conserved cysteine through the conserved F or W. Each record gives: J gene, clone size, V gene, D gene, CDR3 protein, CDR3 DNA. A D gene is named only where the DNA matches it firmly. Rows give clone size only sometimes, using once, few, many, or a class for an expanded clone.

J: TRBJ2-1; size: -; V: TRBV27; D: TRBD2; CDR3: CASSPTGTSGRAGQFF; DNA: TGTGCCAGCAGCCCGACCGGGACTAGCGGGAGGGCGGGGCAGTTCTTC
J: TRBJ1-2; size: -; V: TRBV10-2; D: -; CDR3: CASRGTSQDYGYTF; DNA: TGCGCCAGCAGGGGAACCTCACAGGACTATGGCTACACCTTC
J: TRBJ2-5; size: -; V: TRBV30; D: -; CDR3: CAWTTEETQYF; DNA: TGTGCCTGGACAACAGAGGAGACCCAGTACTTC
J: TRBJ1-2; size: -; V: TRBV10-3; D: TRBD1; CDR3: CAINQATGGVDGYTF; DNA: TGTGCCATCAACCAAGCGACAGGGGGCGTAGATGGCTACACCTTC
J: TRBJ2-7; size: few; V: TRBV5-4; D: -; CDR3: CASSLEEGRGDEQYF; DNA: TGTGCCAGCAGCTTGGAAGAGGGCAGGGGAGACGAGCAGTACTTC
J: TRBJ1-4; size: -; V: TRBV5-1; D: TRBD1; CDR3: CASTPGGGGEKLFF; DNA: TGCGCCAGTACACCAGGGGGCGGAGGTGAAAAACTGTTTTTT
J: TRBJ1-1; size: -; V: TRBV5-1; D: TRBD1; CDR3: CASSYGQVNTEAFF; DNA: TGCGCCAGCAGCTACGGACAGGTGAACACTGAAGCTTTCTTT
J: TRBJ2-3; size: -; V: TRBV9; D: TRBD2; CDR3: CASSPVASGSSTDTQYF; DNA: TGTGCCAGCAGCCCGGTGGCTAGCGGTTCTAGCACAGATACGCAGTATTTT
J: TRBJ1-1; size: -; V: TRBV27; D: -; CDR3: CASSFWQGGTEAFF; DNA: TGTGCCAGCAGTTTTTGGCAGGGCGGCACTGAAGCTTTCTTT
J: TRBJ2-5; size: -; V: TRBV2; D: -; CDR3: CASSDQGKETQYF; DNA: TGTGCCAGCAGTGATCAGGGAAAAGAGACCCAGTACTTC
J: TRBJ2-1; size: -; V: TRBV5-1; D: -; CDR3: CASSLQTSSNEQFF; DNA: TGCGCCAGCAGCTTGCAGACATCTTCCAATGAGCAGTTCTTC
J: TRBJ2-1; size: -; V: TRBV6-5; D: TRBD2; CDR3: CASSLAGGRNEQFF; DNA: TGTGCCAGCAGCCTAGCGGGGGGGCGCAATGAGCAGTTCTTC
J: TRBJ2-6; size: few; V: TRBV27; D: TRBD1; CDR3: CASTPGQGADGANVLTF; DNA: TGTGCCAGCACCCCGGGACAGGGGGCGGACGGGGCCAACGTCCTGACTTTC
J: TRBJ2-7; size: -; V: TRBV7-2; D: -; CDR3: CASSLTGTTYEQYF; DNA: TGTGCCAGCAGCTTGACCGGGACAACCTACGAGCAGTACTTC
J: TRBJ2-7; size: -; V: TRBV7-6; D: TRBD2; CDR3: CASSSLLTSGNYEQYF; DNA: TGTGCCAGCAGCTCGCTGTTGACTAGCGGGAACTACGAGCAGTACTTC
J: TRBJ2-7; size: -; V: TRBV9; D: -; CDR3: CASSVGQGNYEQYF; DNA: TGTGCCAGCAGCGTAGGTCAGGGCAACTACGAGCAGTACTTC
J: TRBJ2-7; size: -; V: TRBV7-8; D: TRBD2; CDR3: CASSLGGLGDAGQYF; DNA: TGTGCCAGCAGCTTAGGGGGACTAGGGGATGCTGGGCAGTACTTC
J: TRBJ2-6; size: -; V: TRBV6-1; D: -; CDR3: CASSDGDSGANVLTF; DNA: TGTGCCAGCAGTGACGGAGACTCTGGGGCCAACGTCCTGACTTTC
J: TRBJ2-3; size: few; V: TRBV4-1; D: -; CDR3: CASSQDGGGVADTQYF; DNA: TGCGCCAGCAGCCAAGATGGAGGGGGGGTGGCAGATACGCAGTATTTT
J: TRBJ2-2; size: once; V: TRBV7-9; D: TRBD2; CDR3: CSSSLDGGAGELFF; DNA: TGTTCCAGCAGCTTAGACGGGGGGGCCGGGGAGCTGTTTTTT
J: TRBJ1-6; size: -; V: TRBV9; D: -; CDR3: CASSVASANSPLHF; DNA: TGTGCCAGCAGCGTAGCGAGTGCGAATTCACCCCTCCACTTT
J: TRBJ2-7; size: -; V: TRBV30; D: -; CDR3: CAWSEGVGYEQYF; DNA: TGTGCCTGGAGTGAGGGGGTAGGTTACGAGCAGTACTTC
J: TRBJ2-5; size: -; V: TRBV6-6; D: TRBD2; CDR3: CASSPGRGETQYF; DNA: TGTGCCAGCAGCCCCGGGAGGGGAGAGACCCAGTACTTC
J: TRBJ2-1; size: -; V: TRBV2; D: -; CDR3: CASSERGIEQFF; DNA: TGTGCCAGCAGTGAACGGGGAATCGAGCAGTTCTTC
J: TRBJ2-5; size: -; V: TRBV28; D: TRBD2; CDR3: CASSLARAGEETQYF; DNA: TGTGCCAGCAGTTTGGCCAGGGCGGGGGAAGAGACCCAGTACTTC